This T cell receptor (beta chain) was retrieved from a study of blood T cell repertoires in COVID-19. Authors' methods: Amplifying reference gene primers gave estimates of nucleated cell counts. Measured with immunoSEQ multiplex PCR; TCRdb has only the in-frame clones, and not every one. Clone size and V and J calls were adopted from that table, with D and trimming inferred from the DNA. The data show 200,000 to 300,000 clones, roughly four fifths seen once. Trimming took 7 bases from V and 2 from J; bases not matched to a gene: 5. The CDR3 is 14 amino acids. Germline V CDR1 and CDR2: WSHSY, SAAADI. Only a few counts were recorded for this clone.

The specimen sequenced was peripheral blood. The receptor was derived from a woman aged 55-69 years with active or convalescent COVID-19. The rearrangement joins TRBV10-2 to TRBJ2-7; 10 bases are shared with TRBD2. In nucleotides, the CDR3 is TGCGCCAGCACCAGCGGGGGGGGTACCTACGAGCAGTACTTC. It specifies CASTSGGGTYEQYF.